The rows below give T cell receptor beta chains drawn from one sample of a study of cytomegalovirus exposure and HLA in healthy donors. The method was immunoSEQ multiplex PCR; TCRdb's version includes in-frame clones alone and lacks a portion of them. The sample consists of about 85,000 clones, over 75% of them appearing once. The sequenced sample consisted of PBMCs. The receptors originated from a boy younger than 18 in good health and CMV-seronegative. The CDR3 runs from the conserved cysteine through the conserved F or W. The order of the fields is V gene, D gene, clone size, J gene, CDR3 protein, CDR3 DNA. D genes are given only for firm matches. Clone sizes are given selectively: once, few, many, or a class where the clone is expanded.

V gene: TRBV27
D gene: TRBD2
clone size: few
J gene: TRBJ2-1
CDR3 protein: CASTVLAGNEQFF
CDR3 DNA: TGTGCCAGCACGGTGTTAGCGGGGAATGAGCAGTTCTTC

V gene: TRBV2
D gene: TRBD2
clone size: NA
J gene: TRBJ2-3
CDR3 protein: CASSVTSGSTDTQYF
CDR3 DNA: TGTGCCAGCAGTGTGACTAGCGGATCGACAGATACGCAGTATTTT

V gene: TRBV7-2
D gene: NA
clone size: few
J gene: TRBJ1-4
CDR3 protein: CASSLGGASEKLFF
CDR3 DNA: TGTGCCAGCAGCTTAGGTGGAGCATCCGAAAAACTGTTTTTT

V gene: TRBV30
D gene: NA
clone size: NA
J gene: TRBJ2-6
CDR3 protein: CAWTGPGANVLTF
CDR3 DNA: TGTGCCTGGACAGGGCCTGGGGCCAACGTCCTGACTTTC

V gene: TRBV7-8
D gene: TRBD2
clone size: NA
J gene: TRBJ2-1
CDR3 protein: CASSLLWTSGSRNEQFF
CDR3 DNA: TGTGCCAGCAGCTTACTCTGGACTAGCGGGAGTCGCAATGAGCAGTTCTTC

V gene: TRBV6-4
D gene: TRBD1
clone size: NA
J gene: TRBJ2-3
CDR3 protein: CATRKGTGPTDTQYF
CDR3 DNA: TGTGCCACGAGGAAAGGGACAGGACCCACAGATACGCAGTATTTT

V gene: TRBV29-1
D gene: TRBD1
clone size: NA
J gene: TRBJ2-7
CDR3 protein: CSVWDRGGDEQYF
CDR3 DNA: TGCAGCGTTTGGGACAGGGGGGGAGACGAGCAGTACTTC

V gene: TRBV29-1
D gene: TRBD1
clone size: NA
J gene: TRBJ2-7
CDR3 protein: CSVEDPTGGDYEQYF
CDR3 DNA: TGCAGCGTTGAAGACCCGACAGGGGGGGATTACGAGCAGTACTTC

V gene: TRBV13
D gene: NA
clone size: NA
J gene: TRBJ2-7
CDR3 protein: CASTDYSGSSYEQYF
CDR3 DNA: TGTGCCAGCACCGATTATAGCGGTAGCTCCTACGAGCAGTACTTC

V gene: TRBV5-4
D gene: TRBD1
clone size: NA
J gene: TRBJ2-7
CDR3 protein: CASSLGQGIEQYF
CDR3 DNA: TGTGCCAGCAGCTTGGGACAGGGTATAGAGCAGTACTTC

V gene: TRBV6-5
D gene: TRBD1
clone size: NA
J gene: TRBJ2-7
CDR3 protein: CASRRTGTGASEQYF
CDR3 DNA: TGTGCCAGCAGACGTACCGGGACAGGGGCCTCTGAGCAGTACTTC

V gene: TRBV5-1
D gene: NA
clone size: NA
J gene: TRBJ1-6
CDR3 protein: CASSLSAGTGSPLHF
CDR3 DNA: TGCGCCAGCAGCTTGTCTGCGGGTACGGGATCACCCCTCCACTTT

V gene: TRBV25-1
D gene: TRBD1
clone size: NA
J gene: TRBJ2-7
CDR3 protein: CASSMTGGPYEQYF
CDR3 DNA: TGTGCCAGCAGTATGACAGGGGGCCCCTACGAGCAGTACTTC

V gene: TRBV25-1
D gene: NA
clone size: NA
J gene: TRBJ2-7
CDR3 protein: CASSELGSSYEQYF
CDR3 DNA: TGTGCCAGCAGTGAATTGGGCAGCTCCTACGAGCAGTACTTC

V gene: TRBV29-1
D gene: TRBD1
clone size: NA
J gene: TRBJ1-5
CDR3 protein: CSVGGTASNQPQHF
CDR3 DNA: TGCAGCGTTGGAGGGACAGCTAGCAATCAGCCCCAGCATTTT

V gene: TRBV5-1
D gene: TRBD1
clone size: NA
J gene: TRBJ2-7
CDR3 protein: CASSLQGQTYEQYF
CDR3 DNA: TGCGCCAGCAGCTTGCAGGGACAGACATACGAGCAGTACTTC

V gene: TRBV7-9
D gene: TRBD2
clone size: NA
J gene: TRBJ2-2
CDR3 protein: CASSSQTSGGNTGELFF
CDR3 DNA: TGTGCCAGCAGCTCTCAAACTAGCGGGGGGAACACCGGGGAGCTGTTTTTT

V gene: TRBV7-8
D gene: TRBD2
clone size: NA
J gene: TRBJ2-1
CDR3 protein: CASSLPTSGPPSYNEQFF
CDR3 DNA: TGTGCCAGCAGCTTACCGACTAGCGGGCCCCCGTCCTACAATGAGCAGTTCTTC

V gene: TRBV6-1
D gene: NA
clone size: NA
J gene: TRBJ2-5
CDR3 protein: CASILMRVGETQYF
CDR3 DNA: TGTGCCAGCATCCTTATGAGGGTGGGAGAGACCCAGTACTTC

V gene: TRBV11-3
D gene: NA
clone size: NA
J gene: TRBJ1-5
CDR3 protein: CASTPDRSGREPQHF
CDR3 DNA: TGTGCCAGCACCCCGGACAGATCCGGGAGGGAGCCCCAGCATTTT

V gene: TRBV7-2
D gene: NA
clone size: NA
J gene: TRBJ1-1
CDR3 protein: CASSFEVGNTEAFF
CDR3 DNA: TGTGCCAGCAGCTTCGAGGTTGGGAACACTGAAGCTTTCTTT

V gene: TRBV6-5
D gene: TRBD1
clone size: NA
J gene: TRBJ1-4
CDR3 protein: CASSPDRGVEKLFF
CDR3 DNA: TGTGCCAGCAGCCCGGACAGGGGGGTTGAAAAACTGTTTTTT

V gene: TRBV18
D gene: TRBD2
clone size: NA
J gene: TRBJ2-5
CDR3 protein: CASSPWLAGETQYF
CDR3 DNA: TGTGCCAGCTCACCATGGCTAGCGGGAGAGACCCAGTACTTC

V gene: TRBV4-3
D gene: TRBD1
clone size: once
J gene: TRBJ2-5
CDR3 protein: CASSQDVNTRGETQYF
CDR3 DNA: TGCGCCAGCAGCCAAGATGTGAACACCAGGGGGGAGACCCAGTACTTC

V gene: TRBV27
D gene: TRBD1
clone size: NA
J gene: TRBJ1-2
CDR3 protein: CASSLSWDRNYGYTF
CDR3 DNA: TGTGCCAGCAGTTTATCGTGGGACAGGAACTATGGCTACACCTTC

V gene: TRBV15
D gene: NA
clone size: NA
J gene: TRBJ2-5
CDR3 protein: CATSKLRETQYF
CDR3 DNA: TGTGCCACCAGCAAACTGAGAGAGACCCAGTACTTC